This TCR beta chain was profiled in a study of Ad26.COV2.S vaccination and SARS-CoV-2 variants. The study, taken as a whole, reports: It was found that vaccine and placebo recipients had similar non-spike TCR breadth.

In the case of this clone: What it binds is unknown.

The CDR3 is 14 residues long. Germline-derived CDR1 and CDR2 are KGHSH and LQKENI. The trim removed 2 bases at V and 7 bases at J, leaving 4 bases unmatched. Treatment in this sample: roughly 18 received Ad26.COV2.S at low or high dose, single or two shots; 5 received placebo; per-sample allocation not given. Collection of samples fell on day 63 after the first vaccine or placebo injection. The repertoire was sequenced with immunoSEQ multiplex PCR; TCRdb's copy has only in-frame clones and lacks some. Of about 680,000 clones in the sample, roughly 90% were seen once. The sample here was peripheral blood, taken in a trial of Ad26.COV2.S vaccine versus placebo. The chain is built from TRBV18 and TRBJ2-1, with 8 bases that match TRBD1. This TCR derives from a person between 18 and 60 years old who received the Ad26.COV2.S COVID-19 vaccine or a placebo. CDR3 region: CASSPGQGVNEQFF. The CDR3 nucleotides read TGTGCCAGCTCACCAGGACAGGGTGTGAATGAGCAGTTCTTC.